A single sample gave rise to the 13 T cell receptor beta chains below, sequenced in a study of blood T cell repertoires in COVID-19. Measured with immunoSEQ multiplex PCR; TCRdb has only the in-frame clones, and not every one. The data contain roughly 38,000 clones, 85% to 90% of them seen just once; the ten biggest clones take up approximately 20%. Sequencing was performed on peripheral blood. These receptors all stem from a middle-aged man in a cohort sampled during active COVID-19.

The rearrangement links TRBV13 to TRBJ2-1; maybe TRBD2 (5 bases). Trimming took 5 bases from V and 0 from J, leaving 14 bases between them. The CDR3 is made up of 16 amino acids. The germline CDR1 and CDR2 sequences are PRHDT and FYEKMQ (reference sequence). The CDR3: CASSQRSASSYNEQFF. The CDR3 region has the DNA TGTGCCAGCAGCCAACGTAGCGCCAGCTCCTACAATGAGCAGTTCTTC.

This clone was recorded only once. This chain links TRBV7-2 with TRBJ2-3; 7 bases map to TRBD2. CDR1 and CDR2 (germline): SGHTA, FQGNSA. The trim removed 3 bases at V and 0 bases at J, leaving 6 bases unmatched. CDR3 length equals 16 residues. The CDR3 nucleotides read TGTGCCAGCAGCTTGCGGGCAGCGGGGAGCACAGATACGCAGTATTTT. Protein: CASSLRAAGSTDTQYF.

The chain carries TRBV5-1 and TRBJ2-3, with 7 nucleotides matching TRBD1. The CDR3 is made up of 17 amino acids. In germline, CDR1 is SGHRS, CDR2 YFSETQ. The V segment lost 0 bases and the J segment 1 base; nucleotides outside the gene matches: 8. Here the CDR3 reads CASSLEPTGIGTDTQYF. The CDR3, as DNA: TGCGCCAGCAGCTTGGAGCCGACAGGGATCGGCACAGATACGCAGTATTTT.

This clone was observed once. The rearrangement joins TRBV7-9 to TRBJ2-3; 10 nucleotides match TRBD2. The CDR3 totals 15 residues. The trim removed 7 bases at V and 7 bases at J, leaving 11 bases unmatched. CDR1 and CDR2 (germline): SEHNR, FQNEAQ (reference sequence). Here the CDR3 reads CASTPGGLARHTQYF. The DNA of the CDR3 is TGTGCCAGCACCCCGGGGGGACTAGCGCGTCATACGCAGTATTTT.

This chain connects TRBV6-5 to TRBJ1-2, with TRBD1 matching 8 bases. Trimming took 3 bases from V and 6 from J; bases not matched to a gene: 6. Germline V gene sequence: CDR1 MNHEY, CDR2 SVGAGI. CDR3 length: 14 residues. The CDR3 loop reads CASSYSTGVNGYTF. In DNA form, the CDR3 reads TGTGCCAGCAGTTATTCGACAGGGGTGAATGGCTACACCTTC.

V gene TRBV27 combines with J gene TRBJ2-1; 7 bases align to TRBD2. CDR3 length: 16 residues. V shed 1 base and J 6 bases; nucleotides not matched to a gene: 9. Germline CDR1 MNHEY, CDR2 SMNVEV (reference sequence). DNA for the CDR3: TGTGCCAGCAGTTTATTTGGCGGGAGAACGCTCAATGAGCAGTTCTTC. Translation gives CASSLFGGRTLNEQFF.

The chain couples TRBV7-9 to TRBJ2-1, with TRBD1 matching over 9 bases. Per the germline V gene, CDR1 is SEHNR and CDR2 is FQNEAQ (reference sequence). Trimming took 6 bases from V and 3 from J; bases not matched to a gene: 9. The CDR3 contains 16 residues. The CDR3 region is CASRPSRDRVYNEQFF. The CDR3 region has the DNA TGTGCCAGCAGACCGAGCCGGGACAGGGTCTACAATGAGCAGTTCTTC.

In this sample, this clone turned up once. The J gene is TRBJ2-5, the V gene TRBV4-1, with D tentatively TRBD1 (6 bases). V lost 6 bases and J 5 bases, leaving 13 bases between the germline ends. The CDR3 runs 13 residues. Germline V gives CDR1 MGHRA, CDR2 YSYEKL. CDR3 in DNA: TGCGCCAGCAGTCTAGGGGACATTGAGACCCAGTACTTC. It codes for CASSLGDIETQYF.

V gene TRBV3-1 (or the pseudogene TRBV3-2) combines with J gene TRBJ2-2; perhaps TRBD2 as D (5 bases). This CDR3 comprises 15 residues. Germline V gene lookup returns CDR1 LGHDT and CDR2 YNNKEL (reference sequence). Between the trimmed V and J ends, which lost 3 bases and 6 bases, there was a span of 14 bases. The DNA of the CDR3 is TGTGCCAGCAGCCACGCTCCGGGGTGGGCCGGGGAGCTGTTTTTT. It yields the protein CASSHAPGWAGELFF.

The chain employs TRBV28 and TRBJ2-5, with 8 bases identical to TRBD2. After removal of 5 bases from V and 5 bases from J, the junction contained 7 bases not matched to a gene. The CDR3 has 14 amino acids. The germline V gene has CDR1 MDHEN and CDR2 SYDVKM. The CDR3 region is CASSSGSVRETQYF. The CDR3 nucleotides are TGTGCCAGCAGTAGCGGGAGCGTGCGTGAGACCCAGTACTTC.

This clone appeared a single time. V and J are TRBV27 and TRBJ1-1, with D unresolved. Germline-derived CDR1 and CDR2 are MNHEY and SMNVEV (reference sequence). V was pared by 3 bases and J by 5 bases, with 13 bases between. CDR3 length equals 14 residues. This CDR3 is CASSLRGLGTEAFF. The CDR3 nucleotides are TGTGCCAGCAGTTTGCGAGGGCTGGGGACTGAAGCTTTCTTT.

This clone has only one observation. The V and J genes are TRBV13 and TRBJ1-1; D is ambiguous. V lost 6 bases to trimming and J lost 0 bases, with 8 bases between them. Germline values: CDR1 PRHDT, CDR2 FYEKMQ (reference sequence). The CDR3 extends over 13 amino acids. DNA of the CDR3: TGTGCCAGCAGTCTATCAATGAACACTGAAGCTTTCTTT. As protein: CASSLSMNTEAFF.

V and J are TRBV10-3 and TRBJ2-1, with 8 bases matching TRBD2. The ends lost 5 bases at V and 3 bases at J; junction bases unmatched: 3. CDR3 length: 14 amino acids. Germline loops: CDR1 ENHRY, CDR2 SYGVKD. CDR3 nucleotide sequence: TGTGCCATCAGTAGCGGGAGCGTCTACAATGAGCAGTTCTTC. This sequence encodes CAISSGSVYNEQFF.